These 22 T cell receptor beta chains were all obtained from the same sample, sequenced in a study of T-cell memory formation after mild COVID-19. One entry per CDR3 protein, called by TCRdb with MiXCR from the 5' RACE reads. In the table there are 150,000 to 200,000 distinct CDR3 sequences, 16% of which are singletons. The sample taken for sequencing was PBMCs or a T cell subset sorted from them (not recorded which). The receptors originated from an adult woman who had mild COVID-19 (a few samples of this study predate the infection). Cell type and time point are not known.

A few counts support this clonotype. The CDR3 coding sequence is TGTGCCAGCAGCGTGTCCCCGGCTATCACAGATACGCAGTATTTT. It translates to CASSVSPAITDTQYF. V and J are TRBV9 and TRBJ2-3; no clear D. CDR1 and CDR2 from the germline V gene are SGDLS and YYNGEE. The CDR3 contains 15 residues. Between the trimmed V and J ends, which lost 2 bases and 2 bases, there was a span of 12 bases.

This clonotype showed up many times. The rearrangement uses TRBV6-5 and TRBJ2-1, with 13 bases identical to TRBD2. Germline assignment: CDR1 MNHEY and CDR2 SVGAGI. Unmatched junction bases numbered 4, after V lost 6 bases and J lost 2 bases. This CDR3 is 16 amino acids long. The CDR3 sequence is CASRPGLAGTYNEQFF. The DNA of the CDR3 is TGTGCCAGCAGACCGGGACTAGCGGGAACCTACAATGAGCAGTTCTTC.

The chain carries TRBV5-1 and TRBJ2-5; D gene unclear. The germline V gene has CDR1 SGHRS and CDR2 YFSETQ. V was pared by 4 bases and J by 5 bases, with 18 bases between. CDR3 length: 15 amino acids. The CDR3 spells CASSPRSAVGETQYF. The CDR3 bases are TGCGCCAGCAGCCCCAGGTCGGCCGTCGGGGAGACCCAGTACTTC.

This clonotype has just one count. The rearrangement links TRBV21-1 to TRBJ1-2. TRBV21-1 counts as a pseudogene. The CDR3 sequence is 15 residues long. The CDR3 sequence is CASSKDNSKEYGYTF. The CDR3 coding sequence is TGTGCCAGCAGCAAAGATAACAGCAAGGAATATGGCTACACCTTC.

This chain uses TRBV13 with TRBJ2-3; 7 nucleotides match TRBD1. Germline CDR1 is PRHDT and CDR2 is FYEKMQ (reference sequence). Unmatched junction bases numbered 5, after V lost 4 bases and J lost 4 bases. CDR3 length: 14 residues. CDR3 DNA: TGTGCCAGCAGCTCCCGACAGGGATCAGATACGCAGTATTTT. Protein product: CASSSRQGSDTQYF. Filled out from reference TRBV13 and TRBJ2-3, the complete variable domain reads AAGVIQSPRHLIKEKRETATLKCYPIPRHDTVYWYQQGPGQDPQFLISFYEKMQSDKGSIPDRFSAQQFSDYHSELNMSSLELGDSALYFCASSSRQGSDTQYFGPGTRLTVL.

This clonotype was recorded a few times. In DNA, the CDR3 is TGTGCCAGCAGCTTAGTCGGCGGGGAAGCGGGGAATACGCAGTATTTT. Protein sequence: CASSLVGGEAGNTQYF. The chain recombines TRBV7-9 with TRBJ2-3; 7 positions match TRBD2. J lost 7 bases, V lost 1 base, and 11 bases had no gene match. The CDR3 length is 16 residues. Per germline, CDR1 SEHNR and CDR2 FQNEAQ (reference sequence).

The V gene is TRBV5-1, the J gene TRBJ2-5, with D possibly called TRBD1 or TRBD2 (5 bases each). Germline CDR1 SGHRS, CDR2 YFSETQ. The CDR3 contains 14 residues. V lost 4 bases, J lost 1 base, and 11 bases lay in between. The CDR3 DNA follows: TGCGCCAGCAGCGTATCAGGGACCCAAGAGACCCAGTACTTC. Translation gives CASSVSGTQETQYF.

This clonotype has more than one count but fewer than ten. The chain combines TRBV24-1 with TRBJ2-3, with TRBD2 as a possible D gene (6 bases). The germline CDR1 and CDR2 sequences are KGHDR and SFDVKD. V lost 8 bases, J lost 3 bases, and 20 bases lay in between. The CDR3 spans 16 residues. CDR3 amino acids: CATTPSTGETTDTQYF. CDR3 in DNA: TGTGCCACCACCCCTTCGACGGGAGAGACTACAGATACGCAGTATTTT.

V usage is TRBV11-1 and J usage is TRBJ2-2, with 13 bases identical to TRBD2. This CDR3 comprises 15 residues. Per the germline V gene, CDR1 is SGHAT and CDR2 is FQDESV (reference sequence). V shed 4 bases, J shed 6 bases, and the junction held 2 bases outside the gene matches. CDR3 residues: CASSSTSGRAGELFF. CDR3 DNA: TGTGCCAGCAGCTCTACTAGCGGGAGGGCCGGGGAGCTGTTTTTT.

This clonotype was counted a few times. This chain connects TRBV20-1 to TRBJ2-7, with D maybe TRBD2 (5 bases). This CDR3 contains 14 residues. Trimming removed 4 bases from V and 2 bases from J, with 15 bases in between. The germline V gene has CDR1 DFQATT and CDR2 SNEGSKA (reference sequence). The CDR3 protein is CSATITGFPYEQYF. Written as DNA, the CDR3 is TGCAGTGCTACTATCACGGGGTTCCCCTACGAGCAGTACTTC.

CDR3 coding DNA: TGTGCCAGCAGTGGGTTTGGGGGGTCACCCCTCCACTTT. This translates into CASSGFGGSPLHF. J is TRBJ1-6 and V is TRBV25-1; maybe TRBD1 (5 bases). The CDR3 has 13 amino acids. Germline V CDR1 and CDR2: MGHDK, SYGVNS. Trimming left V 4 bases short and J 10 bases short, with 11 bases between.

This rearrangement joins TRBV7-9 to TRBJ2-5; D remains unclear. Germline V gives CDR1 SEHNR, CDR2 FQNEAQ (reference sequence). CDR3 size: 14 residues. V lost 5 bases and J 5 bases, leaving 15 bases between the germline ends. The CDR3 sequence is CASSPFLTVETQYF. CDR3 bases: TGTGCCAGCAGCCCCTTCCTGACGGTGGAGACCCAGTACTTC.

In its sample, this clonotype was seen a few times. The chain joins TRBV5-4 to TRBJ1-6; D possibly corresponds to TRBD1 (5 bases). V was pared by 2 bases and J by 5 bases, with 11 bases between. The length of the CDR3 is 15 residues. CDR1 is SGHNT, CDR2 YYREEE, per germline (reference sequence). The CDR3 DNA sequence: TGTGCCAGCAGCTTACGGACACCGGATAATTCACCCCTCCACTTT. The encoded protein is CASSLRTPDNSPLHF.

The chain is built from TRBV5-4 and TRBJ1-6; D uncertain. The germline V gene has CDR1 SGHNT and CDR2 YYREEE (reference sequence). CDR3 length equals 15 residues. V was shortened by 1 base and J by 4 bases, with 9 bases between the two germline ends. The CDR3 DNA is TGTGCCAGCAGCTTGACCTCCGGGTATAATTCACCCCTCCACTTT. It yields the protein CASSLTSGYNSPLHF.

The table lists this clonotype with a few counts. The V call is TRBV9, the J call TRBJ1-6, with D hard to call. V shed 4 bases and J shed 12 bases, with 8 bases lying between them. The germline V gene encodes CDR1 SGDLS and CDR2 YYNGEE. The CDR3 runs 11 residues. CDR3 residues: CASSPGGPLHF. The CDR3 bases are TGTGCCAGCAGCCCCGGAGGACCCCTCCACTTT.

This clonotype occurred once. V and J are TRBV24-1 and TRBJ2-7; D remains unclear. V was shortened by 5 bases and J by 2 bases, with 12 bases between the two germline ends. Germline values: CDR1 KGHDR, CDR2 SFDVKD. This CDR3 comprises 14 residues. Written as DNA, the CDR3 is TGTGCCACCAGTGCAACGGAAAGGCCCTACGAGCAGTACTTC. Its translation is CATSATERPYEQYF.

V usage is TRBV6-2 or TRBV6-3 and J usage is TRBJ2-7; D may be TRBD2 (5 bases). Germline V gene sequence: CDR1 MNHEY, CDR2 SVGEGT. V lost 2 bases and J lost 5, with 16 bases in between. The CDR3 covers 15 residues. The CDR3 coding sequence is TGTGCCAGCAGTTACGCTTATTCCAGAGGGAACGAGCAGTACTTC. Protein sequence: CASSYAYSRGNEQYF.

The chain is built from TRBV12-3 or TRBV12-4 and TRBJ1-5; a weak D match, TRBD1 (6 bases). V lost 5 bases to trimming and J lost 4 bases, with 15 bases between them. This CDR3 contains 15 residues. The DNA of the CDR3 is TGTGCCAGCAGTCAACTCGGACAGCAGAATCAGCCCCAGCATTTT. This encodes CASSQLGQQNQPQHF.

The V gene is TRBV29-1, the J gene TRBJ1-4; tentative D call: TRBD1 (6 bases). Looked up from germline, CDR1 is SQVTM and CDR2 is ANQGSEA. The CDR3 runs to 13 residues. The V and J ends lost 7 bases and 2 bases respectively, with 11 bases between them. CDR3 DNA: TGCAGCGCCGGGGACACCACTAATGAAAAACTGTTTTTT. This gives the protein CSAGDTTNEKLFF.

Only a few counts were recorded for this clonotype. The V call is TRBV12-3 or TRBV12-4, the J call TRBJ2-2; no definite D call. The CDR3 has 15 residues. V shed 0 bases and J shed 1 base, with 6 bases lying between them. The CDR3 spells CASSLARKNTGELFF. CDR3 coding DNA: TGTGCCAGCAGTTTAGCGCGAAAGAACACCGGGGAGCTGTTTTTT.

In this sample, this clonotype turned up a few times. V usage is TRBV27 and J usage is TRBJ2-7; tentatively, D is TRBD1 (6 bases). The CDR3 runs to 15 residues. The V and J ends lost 3 bases and 0 bases respectively, with 12 bases between them. CDR1 is MNHEY, CDR2 SMNVEV, per germline (reference sequence). The CDR3 coding sequence is TGTGCCAGCAGTTTGGGACAAGCCTACTCCTACGAGCAGTACTTC. This sequence encodes CASSLGQAYSYEQYF.

This clonotype occurred a few times. The V gene is TRBV23-1, the J gene TRBJ2-7; tentatively, D is TRBD1 or TRBD2 (5 bases each). TRBV23-1 is identified as an open reading frame with a role that is uncertain. Trimming cost V 6 bases and J 0 bases, with 24 bases left between them. CDR3 length equals 18 residues. CDR3 region: CASSQKPGRQRSSYEQYF. CDR3 sequence (DNA): TGCGCCAGCAGCCAAAAACCGGGAAGACAGAGAAGCTCCTACGAGCAGTACTTC.